A single TCR beta chain is shown here with its context. CDR1 and CDR2 (germline): LGHDT, YNNKEL (reference sequence). Unmatched junction bases numbered 4, after V lost 0 bases and J lost 5 bases. CDR3 length equals 15 residues. The data originate from a study of blood T cell repertoires in COVID-19. Study-wide context: The cDNA or gDNA used as material had been derived from T cells, B-cell-depleted T cells, or PBMCs.

Measured with immunoSEQ multiplex PCR; TCRdb has only the in-frame clones, and not every one. This repertoire shows more than 250,000 clones, approximately 83% found once; its top ten account for around 2.1%. The chain links TRBV3-1 (or the pseudogene TRBV3-2) to TRBJ1-2; 9 nucleotides line up with TRBD1. The sequence came from a woman aged 25 to 39 who had recovered from COVID-19. Sequencing input: peripheral blood. CDR3 in DNA: TGTGCCAGCAGCCAAGACCCGGACAGGGGATATGGCTACACCTTC. It is translated as CASSQDPDRGYGYTF.